This T cell receptor beta chain was observed in a study of T cells expressing NK-cell markers. Findings and limits, study-wide: Of the CD8+ T cell pool in six donors, roughly 1.0-8% was accounted for by dominant NKG2C+ clonotypes.

This CDR3 spans 14 amino acids. Scientists made TCR beta cDNA using 5'RACE template switching with UMIs. TCRdb reworked the 5' RACE reads into one entry per CDR3 protein, no DNA. This sample contains about 410,000 distinct CDR3 sequences. Worth noting for this clonotype: Antigen unknown.

The TCR originated in a woman aged 45-59 years in good health. V is TRBV12-3 or TRBV12-4 and J is TRBJ1-2; there is no DNA to check the TCRdb D call of TRBD1. Sequenced material: blood T cells: a sorted CD56 or NKG2C T cell subset, CD4+ or CD8+ T cells, or bulk PBMC T cells (not recorded which). Here the CDR3 reads CASSSNQGARGYTF.